The clone carrying this T cell receptor beta chain showed up just a few times. No antigen is known for it. A read error may be the cause here, since a much bigger clone is one base away. Previously, flow cytometry had revealed CD8+CD57+ cell expansion in the patients chosen for sequencing. The data stem from a study of CD8+CD57+ T cells in acquired aplastic anemia. Looking at the study overall: The sorted CD4+ and CD8+ cells yielded an average about 3.5 ug of DNA.

Template material for TCR beta VDJ and CDR3 profiling consisted of genomic DNA. TCRdb redid the calling of the reads with MiXCR, one entry per CDR3 protein. This table has hundreds of thousands of distinct CDR3 sequences, around 30% appearing once. The CDR3 runs to 12 residues. Trimming cost V 8 bases and J 10 bases, with 17 bases left between them. Germline CDR1 reads SQVTM; CDR2 reads ANQGSEA. The study, taken as a whole, reports: Common to patients and controls were 25 to 30 CD8+ CDR3 sequences.

Sequenced material: sorted CD4+, CD8+, or CD8+CD57+ T cells (not recorded which) from PBMCs. This receptor was obtained from a human donor with aplastic anemia. The rearrangement uses TRBV29-1 and TRBJ1-4, with a weak D call TRBD1 (5 bases). CDR3 amino acids: CSTQDTGGKLFF. As DNA, the CDR3 is TGCAGCACACAGGACACTGGTGGAAAACTGTTTTTT.